These 8 T cell receptor beta chains originate from one sample sequenced in a study of cytomegalovirus exposure and HLA in healthy donors. The method was immunoSEQ multiplex PCR; TCRdb's version includes in-frame clones alone and lacks a portion of them. Here the sample spans 90,000 or so clones, approximately 96% being singletons. Sequences were obtained from PBMCs. The receptors originated from a man aged 18 to 29 in good health and CMV-seronegative.

This chain joins TRBV2 and TRBJ1-4, with D possibly TRBD1 on 6 matching bases. Trimming cost V 6 bases and J 8 bases, with 16 bases left between them. The germline V gene has CDR1 SNHLY and CDR2 FYNNEI. CDR3 size: 14 residues. The CDR3 spells CASSLLQGGEKLFF. In DNA form, the CDR3 reads TGTGCCAGCAGCCTACTACAGGGTGGCGAAAAACTGTTTTTT.

The V and J genes are TRBV28 and TRBJ2-7; D possibly corresponds to TRBD2 (6 bases). Germline V lookup: CDR1 MDHEN, CDR2 SYDVKM. Deletions cut 5 bases from V and 6 bases from J, with 17 bases between. This CDR3 spans 14 amino acids. In nucleotides, the CDR3 is TGTGCCAGCAGTCCGGGACTGGGAAGCCGCGAGCAGTACGTC. Translated, it gives CASSPGLGSREQYV.

The rearrangement joins TRBV4-3 to TRBJ1-2; 8 nucleotides agree with TRBD1. Germline-derived CDR1 and CDR2 are LGHNA and YSLEER. V trimming: 0 bases; J trimming: 4 bases; junction bases outside the gene matches: 7. CDR3 length equals 16 residues. CDR3 sequence reads: CASSQDLGQETYGYTF. The CDR3 bases are TGCGCCAGCAGCCAAGATCTGGGACAGGAGACCTATGGCTACACCTTC.

This chain connects TRBV27 to TRBJ2-3; D not resolved. Germline V gives CDR1 MNHEY, CDR2 SMNVEV (reference sequence). Between the trimmed V and J ends, which lost 2 bases and 1 base, there was a span of 7 bases. The CDR3 consists of 14 residues. The CDR3: CASSLNRGTDTQYF. DNA for the CDR3: TGTGCCAGCAGTTTAAATCGGGGCACAGATACGCAGTATTTT.

The genes are TRBV9 and TRBJ2-2; TRBD2 is a possible D gene (5 bases). Per the germline V gene, CDR1 is SGDLS and CDR2 is YYNGEE. The V end lost 0 bases, the J end lost 0 bases, and 18 bases lay between the germline ends. This CDR3 has 19 residues. This CDR3 reads CASSVASAEHTPNTGELFF. The CDR3 DNA is TGTGCCAGCAGCGTAGCCTCAGCGGAGCACACCCCGAACACCGGGGAGCTGTTTTTT.

The CDR3 sequence: CASRDRGSTNEKLFF. The CDR3, as DNA: TGTGCCAGCCGGGACAGGGGATCAACTAATGAAAAACTGTTTTTT. J is TRBJ1-4 and V is TRBV19, with 10 bases lining up with TRBD1. CDR3 size: 15 residues. The germline CDR1 and CDR2 sequences are LNHDA and SQIVND (reference sequence). V trimming: 9 bases; J trimming: 0 bases; junction bases outside the gene matches: 4.

The chain joins TRBV29-1 to TRBJ1-2; D call uncertain. This CDR3 is built from 15 residues. Germline V CDR1 and CDR2: SQVTM, ANQGSEA. Trimming left V 3 bases short and J 2 bases short, with 16 bases between. As DNA, the CDR3 is TGCAGCGTTGAGGGAGTATGGACTGGAAACTATGGCTACACCTTC. It translates to CSVEGVWTGNYGYTF.

V and J are TRBV5-8 and TRBJ1-1, with D possibly matching TRBD1 (6 bases). V dropped 0 bases and J dropped 5 bases, with 17 bases sitting between them. The CDR3 contains 16 residues. CDR1 is SGHTS, CDR2 YDEGEE, per germline. The CDR3 loop reads CASSLARQAGGTEAFF. DNA for the CDR3: TGTGCCAGCAGCTTGGCTCGACAGGCGGGGGGAACTGAAGCTTTCTTT.